These 8 T cell receptor beta chains were all obtained from the same sample, sequenced in a study of T cells expressing NK-cell markers. TCRdb re-analyzed the 5' RACE reads; it lists each CDR3 protein once, without DNA. The sample is made up of 450,000 to 600,000 distinct CDR3 sequences, and the top ten hold under 4.5% of it. The sample comprised blood T cells: a sorted CD56 or NKG2C T cell subset, CD4+ or CD8+ T cells, or bulk PBMC T cells (not recorded which). These receptors were collected from a man aged 18 to 30 in good health.

The rearrangement links TRBV5-1 to TRBJ1-1; TCRdb outputs TRBD1, but without DNA this stays unchecked. The CDR3 loop spans 15 amino acids. Germline V gene sequence: CDR1 SGHRS, CDR2 YFSETQ. This chain's CDR3 is CASSGGQGLVTEAFF.

This chain joins TRBV27 and TRBJ2-3; TCRdb gives TRBD1 as the D gene, but with no DNA this cannot be confirmed. This CDR3 contains 15 residues. Germline-derived CDR1 and CDR2 are MNHEY and SMNVEV (reference sequence). CDR3 sequence reads: CASSLSNGGGNTQYF.

The rearrangement links TRBV12-3 or TRBV12-4 to TRBJ2-1; the D call of TRBD2 rests on TCRdb alone, since no DNA is present to check it. The length of the CDR3 is 15 residues. CDR3 sequence: CASSLPVVVPNEQFF.

This chain connects TRBV10-3 to TRBJ2-7; TCRdb's D call of TRBD1 is untestable without DNA. This CDR3 comprises 12 residues. Germline loops: CDR1 ENHRY, CDR2 SYGVKD. This chain's CDR3 is CAISNDNRGRYF.

The chain links TRBV4-2 to TRBJ2-2; TCRdb proposes TRBD1, but this gene call is untestable without DNA. The CDR3 consists of 14 residues. The germline gives CDR1 LGHNA, CDR2 YNFKEQ. CDR3: CASSQGRGLGGLFF.

V usage is TRBV24-1 and J usage is TRBJ2-2. This CDR3 spans 14 amino acids. Per the germline V gene, CDR1 is KGHDR and CDR2 is SFDVKD. CDR3 amino acids: CATSDLRGIGELFF.

The CDR3 spells CSAPPDSRAAYEQYF. This chain links TRBV20-1 with TRBJ2-7; TCRdb's assignment of TRBD1 cannot be checked, as there is no DNA. This CDR3 spans 15 amino acids. Germline CDR1 DFQATT, CDR2 SNEGSKA (reference sequence).

The chain combines TRBV28 with TRBJ2-6. The CDR3 totals 14 residues. Germline CDR1 reads MDHEN; CDR2 reads SYDVKM. Here the CDR3 reads CASSPGAGANVLTF. Drawing the rest from reference TRBV28 and TRBJ2-6, the complete variable domain is DVKVTQSSRYLVKRTGEKVFLECVQDMDHENMFWYRQDPGLGLRLIYFSYDVKMKEKGDIPEGYSVSREKKERFSLILESASTNQTSMYLCASSPGAGANVLTFGAGSRLTVL.